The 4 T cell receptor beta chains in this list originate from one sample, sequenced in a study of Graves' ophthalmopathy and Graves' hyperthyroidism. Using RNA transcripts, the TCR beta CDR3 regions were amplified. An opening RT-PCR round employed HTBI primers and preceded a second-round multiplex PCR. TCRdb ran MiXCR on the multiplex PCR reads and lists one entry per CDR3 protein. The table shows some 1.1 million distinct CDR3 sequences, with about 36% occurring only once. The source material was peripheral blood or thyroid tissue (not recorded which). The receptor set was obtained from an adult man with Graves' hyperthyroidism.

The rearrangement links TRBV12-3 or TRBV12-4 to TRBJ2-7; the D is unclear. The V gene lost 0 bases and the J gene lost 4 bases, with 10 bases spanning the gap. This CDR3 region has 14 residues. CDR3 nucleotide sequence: TGTGCCAGCAGTTTAGCGCCGGCACATTACGAGCAGTACTTC. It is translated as CASSLAPAHYEQYF.

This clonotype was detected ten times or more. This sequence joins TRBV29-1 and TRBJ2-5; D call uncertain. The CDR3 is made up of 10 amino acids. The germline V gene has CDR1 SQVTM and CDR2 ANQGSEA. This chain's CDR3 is CSSLQETQYF. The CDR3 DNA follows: TGCTCCAGCCTACAAGAGACCCAGTACTTC.

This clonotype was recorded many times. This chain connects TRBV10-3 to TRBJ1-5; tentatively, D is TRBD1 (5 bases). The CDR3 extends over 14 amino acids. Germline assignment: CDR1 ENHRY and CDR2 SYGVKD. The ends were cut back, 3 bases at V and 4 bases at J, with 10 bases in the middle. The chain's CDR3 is CAISDTGENQPQHF. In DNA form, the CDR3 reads TGTGCCATCAGTGACACAGGTGAGAATCAGCCCCAGCATTTT.

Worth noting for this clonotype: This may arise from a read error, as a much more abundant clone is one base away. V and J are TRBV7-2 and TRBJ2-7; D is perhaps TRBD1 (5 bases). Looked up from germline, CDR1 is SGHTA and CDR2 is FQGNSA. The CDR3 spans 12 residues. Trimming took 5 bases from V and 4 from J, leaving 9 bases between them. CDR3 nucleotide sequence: TGTGCCAGCAGCACAGGCTGGTACGAGCAGTACTTC. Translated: CASSTGWYEQYF.